This T cell receptor beta chain was profiled in a study of control samples from healthy donors and cancer patients. The CDR3 covers 15 residues. Germline CDR1 SGHTA, CDR2 FQGNSA. The V and J ends lost 1 base and 1 base respectively, with 8 bases between them. Measured with immunoSEQ multiplex PCR; TCRdb has only the in-frame clones, and not every one. The repertoire includes roughly 200,000 clones, around 94% of them detected once, and more than 1.3% sits in the top ten. Sequencing input: blood. This TCR was recovered from a man between 50 and 59 years old in good health. V gene TRBV7-2 combines with J gene TRBJ1-5; weak D call: TRBD1 (5 bases). This chain's CDR3 is CASSLGQGSNQPQHF. For the CDR3, the DNA is TGTGCCAGCAGCTTAGGGCAGGGCAGCAATCAGCCCCAGCATTTT.